The T cell receptor beta chain under discussion was sequenced for a study of T cell changes during pregnancy in multiple sclerosis. V lost 1 base, J lost 2 bases, and 11 bases stayed unmatched. There are 17 residues in the CDR3. In germline, CDR1 is LGHNA, CDR2 YSLEER. TCRdb's table, derived via immunoSEQ multiplex PCR, lists solely in-frame clones and lacks some. The sample has under 15,000 clones, about 87% seen once. The chain links TRBV4-3 to TRBJ2-7; 7 bases line up with TRBD2. This receptor was identified in a female donor in good health, enrolled as a control in a pregnancy study. This specimen consisted of CD8+ T cells from peripheral blood mononuclear cells, obtained in the second trimester of pregnancy. CDR3 DNA sequence: TGCGCCAGCAGCCAAGGGAGGCGGGCGGGAGATACCTACGAGCAGTACTTC. Translation: CASSQGRRAGDTYEQYF.